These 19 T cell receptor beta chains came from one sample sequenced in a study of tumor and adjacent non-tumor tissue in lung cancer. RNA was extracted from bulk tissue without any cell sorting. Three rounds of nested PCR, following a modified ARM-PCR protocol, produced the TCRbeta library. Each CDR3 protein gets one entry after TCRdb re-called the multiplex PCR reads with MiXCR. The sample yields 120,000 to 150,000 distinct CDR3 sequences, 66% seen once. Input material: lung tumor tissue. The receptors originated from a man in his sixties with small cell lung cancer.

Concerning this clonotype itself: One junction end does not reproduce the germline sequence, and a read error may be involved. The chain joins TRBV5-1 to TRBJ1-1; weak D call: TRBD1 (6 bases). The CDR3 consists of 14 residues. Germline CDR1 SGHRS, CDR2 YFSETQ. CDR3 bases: TGCGCCGGCAGCTTGGGGGCGCAGGGCGCTGAAGCTTTCTTT. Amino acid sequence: CAGSLGAQGAEAFF.

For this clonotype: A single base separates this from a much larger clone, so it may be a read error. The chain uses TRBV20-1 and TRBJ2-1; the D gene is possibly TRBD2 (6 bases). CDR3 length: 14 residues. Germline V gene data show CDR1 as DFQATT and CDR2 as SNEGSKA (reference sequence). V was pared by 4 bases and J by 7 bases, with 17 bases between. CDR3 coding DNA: TGCAGTGCTATAACTAGCAGGAGGAAGAATGAGCAGTTCTTC. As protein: CSAITSRRKNEQFF.

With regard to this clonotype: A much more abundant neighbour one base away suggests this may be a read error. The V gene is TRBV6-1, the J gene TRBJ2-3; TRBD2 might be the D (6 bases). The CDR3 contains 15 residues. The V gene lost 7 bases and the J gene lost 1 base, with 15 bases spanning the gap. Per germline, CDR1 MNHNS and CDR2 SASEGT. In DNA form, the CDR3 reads TGTGCCAGCATCGGAGGGGTGATAGGCACAGATACGCAGTATTTT. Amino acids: CASIGGVIGTDTQYF.

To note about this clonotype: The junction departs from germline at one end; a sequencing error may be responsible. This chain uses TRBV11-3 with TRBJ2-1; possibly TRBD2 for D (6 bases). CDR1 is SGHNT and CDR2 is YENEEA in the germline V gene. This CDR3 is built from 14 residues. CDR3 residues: CTSSYRGGYDEQFF. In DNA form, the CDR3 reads TGTACCAGCAGCTACCGGGGAGGCTACGATGAACAGTTCTTC.

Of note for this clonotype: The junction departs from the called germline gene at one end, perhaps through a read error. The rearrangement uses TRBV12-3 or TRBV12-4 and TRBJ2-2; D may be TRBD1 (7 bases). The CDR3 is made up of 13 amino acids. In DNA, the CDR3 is TGTGCCAGCAGCTCAGGGGGGCCCGGGGTGCTGTATTTT. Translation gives CASSSGGPGVLYF.

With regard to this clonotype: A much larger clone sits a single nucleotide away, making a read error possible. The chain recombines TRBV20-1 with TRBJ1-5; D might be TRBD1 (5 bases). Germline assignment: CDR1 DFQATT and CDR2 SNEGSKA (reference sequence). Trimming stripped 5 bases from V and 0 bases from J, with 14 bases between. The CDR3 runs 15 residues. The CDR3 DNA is TGCAGTGCTGAATCGGGACCCAATAGCAATCAGCCCCAGCATTTT. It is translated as CSAESGPNSNQPQHF.

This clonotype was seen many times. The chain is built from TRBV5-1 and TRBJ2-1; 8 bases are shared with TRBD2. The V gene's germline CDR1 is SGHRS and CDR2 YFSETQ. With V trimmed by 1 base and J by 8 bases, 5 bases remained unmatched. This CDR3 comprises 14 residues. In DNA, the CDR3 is TGCGCCAGCAGCTTGCTGGGACTAGAGTATGAGCAGTTCTTC. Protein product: CASSLLGLEYEQFF. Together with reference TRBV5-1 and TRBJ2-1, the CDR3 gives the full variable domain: KAGVTQTPRYLIKTRGQQVTLSCSPISGHRSVSWYQQTPGQGLQFLFEYFSETQRNKGNFPGRFSGRQFSNSRSEMNVSTLELGDSALYLCASSLLGLEYEQFFGPGTRLTVL.

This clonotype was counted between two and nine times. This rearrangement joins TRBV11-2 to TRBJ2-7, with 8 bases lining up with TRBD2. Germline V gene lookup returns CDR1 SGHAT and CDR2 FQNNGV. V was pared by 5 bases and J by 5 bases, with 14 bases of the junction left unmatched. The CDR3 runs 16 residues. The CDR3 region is CASSREGSTALHEQYF. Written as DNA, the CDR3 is TGTGCCAGCAGCCGGGAGGGTAGTACGGCCCTCCACGAGCAGTACTTC. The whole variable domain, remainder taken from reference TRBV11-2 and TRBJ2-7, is EAGVAQSPRYKIIEKRQSVAFWCNPISGHATLYWYQQILGQGPKLLIQFQNNGVVDDSQLPKDRFSAERLKGVDSTLKIQPAKLEDSAVYLCASSREGSTALHEQYFGPGTRLTVT.

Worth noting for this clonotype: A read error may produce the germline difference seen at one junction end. CDR3 in DNA: TGCAGCGTTGAGGCCAATCAGGGAGAGGCCCAGTACTTC. Protein: CSVEANQGEAQYF. The chain carries TRBV29-1 and TRBJ2-5; D is tentatively TRBD1 or TRBD2 (5 bases each). There are 13 residues in the CDR3. CDR1 and CDR2 (germline): SQVTM, ANQGSEA.

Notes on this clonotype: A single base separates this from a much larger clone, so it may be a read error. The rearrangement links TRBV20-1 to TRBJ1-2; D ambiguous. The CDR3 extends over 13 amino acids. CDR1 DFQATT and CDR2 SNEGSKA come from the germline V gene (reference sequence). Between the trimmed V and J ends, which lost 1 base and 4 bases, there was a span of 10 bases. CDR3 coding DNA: TGCAGTGCTAGAGTTGCCGGGAGCTATGGCTACACCTTC. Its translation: CSARVAGSYGYTF.

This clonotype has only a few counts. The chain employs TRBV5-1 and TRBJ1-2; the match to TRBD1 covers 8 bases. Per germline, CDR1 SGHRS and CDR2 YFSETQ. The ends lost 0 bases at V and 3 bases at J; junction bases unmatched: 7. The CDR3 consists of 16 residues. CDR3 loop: CASSLGTTGDDYGYTF. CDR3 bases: TGCGCCAGCAGCTTGGGCACGACAGGGGATGACTATGGCTACACCTTC. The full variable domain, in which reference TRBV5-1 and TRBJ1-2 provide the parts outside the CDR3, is KAGVTQTPRYLIKTRGQQVTLSCSPISGHRSVSWYQQTPGQGLQFLFEYFSETQRNKGNFPGRFSGRQFSNSRSEMNVSTLELGDSALYLCASSLGTTGDDYGYTFGSGTRLTVV.

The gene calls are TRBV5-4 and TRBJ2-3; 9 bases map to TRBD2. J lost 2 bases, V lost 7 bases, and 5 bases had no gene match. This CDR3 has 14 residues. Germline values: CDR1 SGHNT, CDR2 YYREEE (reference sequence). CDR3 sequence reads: CASRRTSDTDTQYF. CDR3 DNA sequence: TGTGCCAGCCGACGGACTAGCGACACAGATACGCAGTATTTT.

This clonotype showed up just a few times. CDR3: CASSATTGRYGYTF. The CDR3 nucleotides read TGTGCCAGCAGCGCCACGACAGGGCGCTATGGCTACACCTTC. The chain is built from TRBV13 and TRBJ1-2; TRBD1 matches at 7 bases. This CDR3 region has 14 residues. V lost 5 bases to trimming and J lost 4 bases; unmatched junction nucleotides: 7. Per the germline V gene, CDR1 is PRHDT and CDR2 is FYEKMQ (reference sequence).

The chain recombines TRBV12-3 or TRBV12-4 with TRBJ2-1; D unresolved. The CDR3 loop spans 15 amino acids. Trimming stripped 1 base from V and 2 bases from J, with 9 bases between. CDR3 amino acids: CASSLVSLTYNEQFF. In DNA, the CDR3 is TGTGCCAGCAGTTTAGTAAGTCTTACCTACAATGAGCAGTTCTTC.

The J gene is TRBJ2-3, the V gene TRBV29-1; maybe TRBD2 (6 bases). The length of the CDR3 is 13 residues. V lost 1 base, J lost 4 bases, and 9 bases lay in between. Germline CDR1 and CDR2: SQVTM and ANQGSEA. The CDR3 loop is CSVEGGTPDTQYF. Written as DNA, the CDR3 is TGCAGCGTTGAAGGAGGGACTCCAGATACGCAGTATTTT.

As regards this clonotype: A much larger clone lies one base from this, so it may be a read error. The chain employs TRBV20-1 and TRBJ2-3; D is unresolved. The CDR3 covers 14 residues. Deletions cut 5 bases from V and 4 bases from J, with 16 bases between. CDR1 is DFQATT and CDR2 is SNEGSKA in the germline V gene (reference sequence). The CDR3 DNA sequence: TGCAGTGCTGGTGAGAGGCGACCACCAGATACGCAGTATTTT. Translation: CSAGERRPPDTQYF.

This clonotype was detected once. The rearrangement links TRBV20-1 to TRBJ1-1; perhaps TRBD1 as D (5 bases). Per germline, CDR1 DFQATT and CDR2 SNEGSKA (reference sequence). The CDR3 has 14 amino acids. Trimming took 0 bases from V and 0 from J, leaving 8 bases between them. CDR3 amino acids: CSARDRDLNTEAFF. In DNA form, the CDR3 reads TGCAGTGCTAGAGATAGGGACCTGAACACTGAAGCTTTCTTT.

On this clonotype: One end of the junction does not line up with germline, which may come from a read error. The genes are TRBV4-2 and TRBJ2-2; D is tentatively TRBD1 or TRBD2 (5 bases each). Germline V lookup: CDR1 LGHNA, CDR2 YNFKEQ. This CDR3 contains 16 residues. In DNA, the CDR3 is TGTGCCAGCAGCCAAGATCTCAGGGTGAACACCGGGGAGCCGTTTTTT. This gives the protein CASSQDLRVNTGEPFF.

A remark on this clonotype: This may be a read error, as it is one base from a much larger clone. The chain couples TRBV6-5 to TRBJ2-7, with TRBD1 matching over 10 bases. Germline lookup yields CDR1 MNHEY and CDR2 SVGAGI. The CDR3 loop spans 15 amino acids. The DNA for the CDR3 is TGTGTCAGCAGTTTGACAGGGGGCTCCTCCTACGAGCAGTACTTC. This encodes CVSSLTGGSSYEQYF.